This T cell receptor (beta chain) derives from a study of T-cell memory formation after mild COVID-19. Whole-study findings and limits: There was no confirmation that second-wave clones peaking on day 37 were SARS-CoV-2 specific.

The CDR3 length equals 13 residues, ends included. Regarding this clonotype: Antigen: not known. It is unclear where the CDR3 begins or ends on the DNA, so no DNA is shown, and the CDR3 is as TCRdb lists it.

TCRdb independently ran MiXCR on the 5' RACE reads; one entry per CDR3 protein. The sample consists of around 310,000 distinct CDR3 sequences, 14% of them appearing once. The receptor's source is a young man who had mild COVID-19 (a few samples of this study predate the infection). Cell type and time point are not known. The sample was PBMCs or a T cell subset sorted from them (not recorded which). The chain couples TRBV12-3 or TRBV12-4 to TRBJ1-2. This chain's CDR3 is CASSSSDKYGYTF.